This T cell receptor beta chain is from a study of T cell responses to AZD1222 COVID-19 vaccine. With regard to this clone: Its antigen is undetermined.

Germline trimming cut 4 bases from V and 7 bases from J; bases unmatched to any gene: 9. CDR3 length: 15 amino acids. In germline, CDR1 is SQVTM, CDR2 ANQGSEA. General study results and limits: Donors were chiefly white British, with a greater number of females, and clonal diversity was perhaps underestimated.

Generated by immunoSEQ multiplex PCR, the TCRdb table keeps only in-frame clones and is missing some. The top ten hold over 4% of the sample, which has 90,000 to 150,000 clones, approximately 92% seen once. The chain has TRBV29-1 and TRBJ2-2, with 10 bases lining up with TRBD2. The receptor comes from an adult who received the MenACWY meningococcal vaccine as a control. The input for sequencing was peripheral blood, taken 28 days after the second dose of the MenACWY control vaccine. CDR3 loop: CSVGRLAGDVGELFF. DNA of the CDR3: TGCAGCGTTGGGCGCCTAGCGGGAGACGTCGGGGAGCTGTTTTTT.